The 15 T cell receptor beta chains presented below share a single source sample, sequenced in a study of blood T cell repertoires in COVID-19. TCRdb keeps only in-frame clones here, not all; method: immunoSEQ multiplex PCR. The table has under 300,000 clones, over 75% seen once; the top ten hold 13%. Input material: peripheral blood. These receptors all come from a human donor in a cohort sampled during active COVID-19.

The CDR3 DNA reads as TGCGCCAGCAGCATCGACAACTACGAGCAGTACTTC. It codes for CASSIDNYEQYF. V usage is TRBV5-1 and J usage is TRBJ2-7; D gene uncertain. The CDR3 length is 12 residues. Trimming stripped 4 bases from V and 3 bases from J, with 8 bases between. Germline V lookup: CDR1 SGHRS, CDR2 YFSETQ.

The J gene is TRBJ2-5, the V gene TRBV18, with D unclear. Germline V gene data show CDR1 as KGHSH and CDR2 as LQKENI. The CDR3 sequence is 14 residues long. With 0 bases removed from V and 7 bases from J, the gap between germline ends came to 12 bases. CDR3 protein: CASSPPGEVATQYF. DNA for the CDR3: TGTGCCAGCTCACCACCTGGAGAGGTGGCGACCCAGTACTTC.

CDR3 nucleotide sequence: TGCGCCAGCAGTCTTACGGCGAGGCAGCCCCAGCATTTT. Its protein is CASSLTARQPQHF. The rearrangement joins TRBV4-3 to TRBJ1-5; D gene ambiguous. The V end was cut by 6 bases, the J end by 7 bases, with 13 bases between. The CDR3 runs to 13 residues. Germline CDR1 LGHNA, CDR2 YSLEER.

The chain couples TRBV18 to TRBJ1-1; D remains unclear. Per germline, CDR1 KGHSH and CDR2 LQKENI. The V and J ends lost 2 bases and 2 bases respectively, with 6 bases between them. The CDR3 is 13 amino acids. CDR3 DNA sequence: TGTGCCAGCTCACCATTCGGTAACACTGAAGCTTTCTTT. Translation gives CASSPFGNTEAFF.

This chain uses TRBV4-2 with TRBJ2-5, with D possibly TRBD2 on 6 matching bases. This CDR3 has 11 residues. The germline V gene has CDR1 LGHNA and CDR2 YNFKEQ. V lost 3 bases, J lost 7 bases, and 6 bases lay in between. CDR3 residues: CASSQGGTQYF. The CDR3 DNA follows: TGTGCCAGCAGCCAGGGGGGGACCCAGTACTTC.

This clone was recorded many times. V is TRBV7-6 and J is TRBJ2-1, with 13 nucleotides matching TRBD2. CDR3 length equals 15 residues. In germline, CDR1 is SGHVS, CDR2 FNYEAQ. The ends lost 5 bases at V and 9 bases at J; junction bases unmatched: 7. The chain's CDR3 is CASSPTRTSGGEQFF. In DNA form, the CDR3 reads TGTGCCAGCAGCCCGACTAGGACTAGCGGGGGTGAGCAGTTCTTC.

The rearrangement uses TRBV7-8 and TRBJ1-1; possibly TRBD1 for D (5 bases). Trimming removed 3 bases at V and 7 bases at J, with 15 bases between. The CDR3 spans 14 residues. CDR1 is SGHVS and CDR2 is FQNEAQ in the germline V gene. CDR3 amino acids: CASSLTAGPNEAFF. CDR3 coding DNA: TGTGCCAGCAGCTTGACCGCGGGACCTAATGAAGCTTTCTTT.

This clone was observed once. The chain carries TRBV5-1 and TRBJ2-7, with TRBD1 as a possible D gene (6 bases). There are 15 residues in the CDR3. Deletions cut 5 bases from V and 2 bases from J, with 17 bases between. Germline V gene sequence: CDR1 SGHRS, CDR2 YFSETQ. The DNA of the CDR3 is TGCGCCAGCAGTCTTGCCGGGACAAAGGCCTACGAGCAGTACTTC. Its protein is CASSLAGTKAYEQYF.

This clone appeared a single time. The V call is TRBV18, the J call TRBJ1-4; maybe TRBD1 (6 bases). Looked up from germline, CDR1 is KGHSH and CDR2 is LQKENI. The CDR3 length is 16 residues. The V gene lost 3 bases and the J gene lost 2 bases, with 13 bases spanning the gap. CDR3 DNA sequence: TGTGCCAGCTCACCTCGTAGGACAGAGACTAATGAAAAACTGTTTTTT. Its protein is CASSPRRTETNEKLFF.

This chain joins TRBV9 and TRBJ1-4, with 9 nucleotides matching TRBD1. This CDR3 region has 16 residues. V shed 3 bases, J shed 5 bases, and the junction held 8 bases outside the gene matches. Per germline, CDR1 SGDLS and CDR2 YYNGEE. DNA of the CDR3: TGTGCCAGCAGCGCATCGGGACAGGGATACAATGAAAAACTGTTTTTT. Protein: CASSASGQGYNEKLFF. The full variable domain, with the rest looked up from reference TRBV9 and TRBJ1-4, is DSGVTQTPKHLITATGQRVTLRCSPRSGDLSVYWYQQSLDQGLQFLIQYYNGEERAKGNILERFSAQQFPDLHSELNLSSLELGDSALYFCASSASGQGYNEKLFFGSGTQLSVL.

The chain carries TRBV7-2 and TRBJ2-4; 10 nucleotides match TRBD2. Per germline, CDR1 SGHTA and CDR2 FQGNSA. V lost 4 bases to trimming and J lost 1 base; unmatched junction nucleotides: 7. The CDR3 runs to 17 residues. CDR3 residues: CASSYRAGGPAKNIQYF. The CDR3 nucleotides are TGTGCCAGCAGCTACCGAGCGGGAGGGCCGGCCAAAAACATTCAGTACTTC.

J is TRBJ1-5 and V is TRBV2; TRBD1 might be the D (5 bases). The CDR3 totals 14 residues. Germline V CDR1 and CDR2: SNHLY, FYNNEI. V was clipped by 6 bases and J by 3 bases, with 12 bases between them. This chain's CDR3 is CASSRQSINQPQHF. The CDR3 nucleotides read TGTGCCAGCAGCAGACAGAGTATCAATCAGCCCCAGCATTTT.

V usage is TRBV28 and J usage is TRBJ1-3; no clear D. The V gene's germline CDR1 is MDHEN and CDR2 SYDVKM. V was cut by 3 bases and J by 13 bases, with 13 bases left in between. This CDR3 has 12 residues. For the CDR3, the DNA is TGTGCCAGCAGTTTTGAGGGTCTCGCGATATATTTT. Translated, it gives CASSFEGLAIYF.

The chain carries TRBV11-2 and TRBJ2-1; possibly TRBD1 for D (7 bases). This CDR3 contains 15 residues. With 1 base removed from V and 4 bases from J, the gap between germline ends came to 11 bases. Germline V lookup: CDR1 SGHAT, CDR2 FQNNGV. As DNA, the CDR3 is TGTGCCAGCAGCTTAGGCGGGACAGATTACAATGAGCAGTTCTTC. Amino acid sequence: CASSLGGTDYNEQFF.

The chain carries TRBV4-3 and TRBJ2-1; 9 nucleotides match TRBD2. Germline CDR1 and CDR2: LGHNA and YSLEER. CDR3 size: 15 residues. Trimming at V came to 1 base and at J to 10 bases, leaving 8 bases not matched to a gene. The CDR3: CASSQGRLAEEEQFF. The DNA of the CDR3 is TGCGCCAGCAGCCAAGGGAGACTAGCGGAAGAAGAGCAGTTCTTC.